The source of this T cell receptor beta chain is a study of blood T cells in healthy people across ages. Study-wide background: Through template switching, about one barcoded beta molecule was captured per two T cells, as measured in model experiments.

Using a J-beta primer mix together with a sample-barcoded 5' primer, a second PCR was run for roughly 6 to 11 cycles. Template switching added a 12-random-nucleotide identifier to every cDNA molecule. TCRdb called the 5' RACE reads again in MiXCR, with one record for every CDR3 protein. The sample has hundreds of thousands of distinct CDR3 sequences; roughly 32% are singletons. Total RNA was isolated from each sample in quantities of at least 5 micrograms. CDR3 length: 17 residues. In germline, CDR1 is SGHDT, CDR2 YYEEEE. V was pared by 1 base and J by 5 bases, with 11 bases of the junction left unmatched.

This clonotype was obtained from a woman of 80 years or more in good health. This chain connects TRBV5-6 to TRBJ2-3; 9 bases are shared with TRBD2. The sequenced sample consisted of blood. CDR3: CASSLFRLAGVGDTQYF. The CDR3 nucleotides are TGTGCCAGCAGCTTGTTCCGCTTAGCGGGAGTTGGAGATACGCAGTATTTT.